This T cell receptor (beta chain) was obtained from a study of cytomegalovirus exposure and HLA in healthy donors. The overall study: A previous analysis identified approximately 120 million unique TCR beta sequences derived from approximately 190 million T cells. Around 77% of several hundred genotyped donors fell in the Caucasian-associated ancestry cluster. Study-level findings and limits: There were a few CMV-associated chains whose specificity for CMV antigens was confirmed in vitro.

PCR was performed using 60 Vbeta and 13 Jbeta primers. Authors' methods: An analysis performed later counted about 80 million unique TCR beta chains (around 11 million of them shared). Profiling relied on immunoSEQ multiplex PCR, and the TCRdb table lists in-frame clones only, not all of them. D and trimming were read from the DNA, whereas the V and J calls and clone size are those reported in that table. This sample's table reports 150,000 to 200,000 clones. This CDR3 is 14 amino acids long. Germline V gene data show CDR1 as MNHEY and CDR2 as SVGAGI. Between the trimmed V and J ends, which lost 4 bases and 6 bases, there was a span of 12 bases. Turning to this clone: No antigen is known for it.

Sample: PBMCs. The chain carries TRBV6-5 and TRBJ2-2; D is perhaps TRBD1 (5 bases). The origin of this receptor is a woman younger than 30 in good health and CMV-seropositive. The DNA for the CDR3 is TGTGCCAGCAGTTTTCGACTGACAGCCGGGGAGCTGTTTTTT. Translating it yields CASSFRLTAGELFF.